This T cell receptor beta chain was captured in a study of graft-versus-host responses after intestinal transplantation. Turning to the study itself: Recipients underwent multivisceral, liver-intestinal, or isolated intestinal transplants.

Worth noting for this clone: Its antigen is still unknown.

Clones were read by immunoSEQ multiplex PCR, and TCRdb kept only the in-frame ones, dropping some. The data hold approximately 39,000 clones, with roughly 95% observed a single time. Study results and caveats: Recipient marrow harbored GvH clones, some of which surfaced first in ileum or blood.

This CDR3 region has 13 residues. The germline V gene encodes CDR1 PRHDT and CDR2 FYEKMQ (reference sequence). The V end was cut by 3 bases, the J end by 3 bases, with 7 bases between. The sequencing here drew on unstimulated CD4+ T cells sorted from spleen or lymph node cells, taken before transplant. V usage is TRBV13 and J usage is TRBJ2-3; D unresolved. The receptor's source is a human donor who was the organ donor for an intestinal transplant. This CDR3 reads CASSFLITDTQYF. In DNA form, the CDR3 reads TGTGCCAGCAGCTTCTTAATTACAGATACGCAGTATTTT.